This TCR beta chain was recorded in a study of blood T cell repertoires in COVID-19. CDR3 size: 16 residues. Germline V lookup: CDR1 SGHNT, CDR2 YENEEA. Trimming took 2 bases from V and 2 from J; bases not matched to a gene: 5. This clone was seen only once. As handled by the study authors: Researchers report that nucleated cell counts were estimated from reference gene primer amplification. The data were produced by immunoSEQ multiplex PCR, yet TCRdb's version contains in-frame clones alone and is incomplete. V, J and clone size are those of that table, while D and trimming were read from the DNA. The table has around 200,000 clones, around 80% seen once.

The clonotype originates from an elderly woman with active or convalescent COVID-19. The sequenced sample was peripheral blood. This chain uses TRBV11-3 with TRBJ2-1; 8 bases are shared with TRBD2. The CDR3 DNA follows: TGTGCCAGCAGCTTAACGGGGGGGCATCCCTACAATGAGCAGTTCTTC. Protein sequence: CASSLTGGHPYNEQFF.